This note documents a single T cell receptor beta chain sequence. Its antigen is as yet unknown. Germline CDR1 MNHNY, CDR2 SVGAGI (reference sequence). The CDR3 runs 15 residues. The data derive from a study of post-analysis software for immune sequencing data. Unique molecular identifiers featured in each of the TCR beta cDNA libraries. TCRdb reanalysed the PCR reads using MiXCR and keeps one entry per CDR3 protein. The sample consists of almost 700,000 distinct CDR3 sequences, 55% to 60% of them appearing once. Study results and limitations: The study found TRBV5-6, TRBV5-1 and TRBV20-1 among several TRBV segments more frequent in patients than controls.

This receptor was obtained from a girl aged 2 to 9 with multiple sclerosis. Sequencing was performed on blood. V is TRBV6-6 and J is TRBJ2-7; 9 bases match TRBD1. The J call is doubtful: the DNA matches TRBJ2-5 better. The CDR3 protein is CASSYADRGEETQYF. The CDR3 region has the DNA TGTGCCAGCAGTTACGCGGACAGGGGAGAAGAGACCCAGTACTTC.